The text below deals with one TCR beta chain. This specimen comes from a study of blood T cell repertoires in COVID-19. Study summary: Whether acute or convalescent, the COVID-19 samples came from the United States, Italy and Spain.

The CDR3 consists of 12 residues. Germline loops: CDR1 GTSNPN, CDR2 SVGIG (reference sequence). The V gene lost 1 base and the J gene lost 9 bases, with 12 bases spanning the gap. Authors' data handling: Estimated nucleated cell counts came from reference gene primer amplification. Measured with immunoSEQ multiplex PCR; TCRdb has only the in-frame clones, and not every one. Clone size and the V and J calls come from that table; the DNA yielded D and trimming. The sample consists of fewer than 70,000 clones, 84% of them appearing once. The sequence derives from a human donor in a cohort sampled during active COVID-19. The rearrangement uses TRBV30 and TRBJ1-1, with no clear D. What was sequenced was peripheral blood. CDR3 protein: CAWSGAQQQAFF. The CDR3, as DNA: TGTGCCTGGAGTGGTGCTCAACAGCAAGCTTTCTTT.